This T cell receptor (beta chain) was captured by sequencing in a study of blood T cell repertoires in COVID-19. Study at large: Whether acute or convalescent, the COVID-19 samples came from the United States, Italy and Spain. In each case, the material was cDNA or gDNA derived from T cells, B-cell-depleted T cells, or PBMCs.

This CDR3 has 14 residues. Germline V gives CDR1 MNHEY, CDR2 SVGAGI. J lost 4 bases, V lost 11 bases, and 13 bases had no gene match. The authors' processing: Amplification from reference gene primers served as the basis for estimated nucleated cell counts. Sequencing used immunoSEQ multiplex PCR; TCRdb keeps in-frame clones, though not all of them. V and J calls and clone size are those listed in that table; D and trimming were worked out from the DNA. Altogether 150,000 or so clones are present, about 89% being singletons, with the ten largest covering about 0.57%. The chain uses TRBV6-5 and TRBJ1-1, with TRBD1 matching over 7 bases. The receptor was derived from a man aged 50-59 years with acute or convalescent COVID-19. Sequenced: peripheral blood. The CDR3 loop reads CAVTGVRGTTEAFF. The DNA for the CDR3 is TGTGCCGTGACGGGGGTCAGGGGGACCACTGAAGCTTTCTTT.